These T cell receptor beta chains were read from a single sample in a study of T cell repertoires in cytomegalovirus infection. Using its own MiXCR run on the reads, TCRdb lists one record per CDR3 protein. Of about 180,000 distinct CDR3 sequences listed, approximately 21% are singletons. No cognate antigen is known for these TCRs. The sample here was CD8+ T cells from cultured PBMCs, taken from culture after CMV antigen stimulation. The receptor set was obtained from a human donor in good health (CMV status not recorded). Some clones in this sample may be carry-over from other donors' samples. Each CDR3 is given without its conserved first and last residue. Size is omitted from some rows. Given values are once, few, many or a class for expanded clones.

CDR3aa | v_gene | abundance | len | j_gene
ASSSGPTTYYGYT | TRBV12-3/TRBV12-4 | - | 13 | TRBJ1-2
ASRGQGTNRANYGYT | TRBV6-1 | few | 15 | TRBJ1-2
ASSFVGSETQY | TRBV7-9 | - | 11 | TRBJ2-5
ASTLGSSTDTQY | TRBV12-3/TRBV12-4 | - | 12 | TRBJ2-3
ANLKPNTGELF | TRBV19 | few | 11 | TRBJ2-2
ASSQGAPGEQY | TRBV4-3 | - | 11 | TRBJ2-7
ASSQGEGPYEQY | TRBV4-1 | - | 12 | TRBJ2-7
ASSQGVDRTYEQY | TRBV4-1 | few | 13 | TRBJ2-7
ASSLEPSPYNEQF | TRBV7-8 | few | 13 | TRBJ2-1
ASGLGRGDTGELF | TRBV12-5 | few | 13 | TRBJ2-2
ASSLAGQGVLGGYT | TRBV7-8 | - | 14 | TRBJ1-2
ASSEGTGGHTGELF | TRBV7-6 | - | 14 | TRBJ2-2
ASLDRISFTGELF | TRBV12-3/TRBV12-4 | - | 13 | TRBJ2-2
ASSLYSTGRAAHGYT | TRBV27 | - | 15 | TRBJ1-2
ASSQVGGKEKLF | TRBV4-1 | - | 12 | TRBJ1-4
ASLSSETQY | TRBV7-2 | few | 9 | TRBJ2-5
ASSLLAWAF | TRBV7-6 | few | 9 | TRBJ1-1
ASSLRAGGNQPQH | TRBV11-2 | few | 13 | TRBJ1-5
ASSWGQAGQPQH | TRBV7-9 | - | 12 | TRBJ1-5
ASSQGQGFSYEQY | TRBV4-1 | - | 13 | TRBJ2-7
ASSSRQGPHEQY | TRBV7-6 | - | 12 | TRBJ2-7
ASSRPSSGGARRDTQY | TRBV7-2 | few | 16 | TRBJ2-3
ASSSAYSYEQY | TRBV7-2 | - | 11 | TRBJ2-7
ASSLERGSLETQY | TRBV12-3/TRBV12-4 | - | 13 | TRBJ2-5